This T cell receptor (beta chain) stems from a study of shared clonotypes between healthy human individuals. The method was immunoSEQ multiplex PCR; TCRdb's version includes in-frame clones alone and lacks a portion of them. This sample yields about 1.4 million clones, of which approximately 96% are seen a single time; roughly 1.2% belongs to the top ten. CDR1 SEHNR and CDR2 FQNEAQ come from the germline V gene (reference sequence). The CDR3 has 15 amino acids. Remarks on this clone: Compared with germline, one end of the junction differs, possibly owing to a read error.

The sequence derives from a man aged 25 to 45 in good health. The sequenced sample consisted of naive CD4+ T cells sorted from blood. Subset noted: CD45RA+ positively selected. The V gene is TRBV7-9, the J gene TRBJ2-2, with 7 bases that match TRBD1. The CDR3 DNA is TGTGACAGCAGCATCGGACAGGAAAGCACCGGGGAGCTGTTTTTT. Protein: CDSSIGQESTGELFF.